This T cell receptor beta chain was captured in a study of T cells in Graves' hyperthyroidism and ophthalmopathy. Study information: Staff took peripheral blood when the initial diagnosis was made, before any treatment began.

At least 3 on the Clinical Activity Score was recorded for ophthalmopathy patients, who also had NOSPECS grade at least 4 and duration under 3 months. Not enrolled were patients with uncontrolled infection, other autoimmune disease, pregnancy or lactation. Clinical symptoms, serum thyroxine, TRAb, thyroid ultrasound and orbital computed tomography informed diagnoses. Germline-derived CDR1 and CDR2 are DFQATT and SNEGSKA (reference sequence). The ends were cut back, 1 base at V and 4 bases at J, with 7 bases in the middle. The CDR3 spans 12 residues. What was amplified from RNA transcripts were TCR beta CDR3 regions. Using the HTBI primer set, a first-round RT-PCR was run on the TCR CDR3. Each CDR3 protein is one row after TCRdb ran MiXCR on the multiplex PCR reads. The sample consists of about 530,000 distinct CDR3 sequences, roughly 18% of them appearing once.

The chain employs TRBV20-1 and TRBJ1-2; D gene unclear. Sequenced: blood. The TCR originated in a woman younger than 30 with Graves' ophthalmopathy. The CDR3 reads CSARVRSYGYTF. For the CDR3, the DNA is TGCAGTGCTAGAGTCAGATCCTATGGCTACACCTTC.